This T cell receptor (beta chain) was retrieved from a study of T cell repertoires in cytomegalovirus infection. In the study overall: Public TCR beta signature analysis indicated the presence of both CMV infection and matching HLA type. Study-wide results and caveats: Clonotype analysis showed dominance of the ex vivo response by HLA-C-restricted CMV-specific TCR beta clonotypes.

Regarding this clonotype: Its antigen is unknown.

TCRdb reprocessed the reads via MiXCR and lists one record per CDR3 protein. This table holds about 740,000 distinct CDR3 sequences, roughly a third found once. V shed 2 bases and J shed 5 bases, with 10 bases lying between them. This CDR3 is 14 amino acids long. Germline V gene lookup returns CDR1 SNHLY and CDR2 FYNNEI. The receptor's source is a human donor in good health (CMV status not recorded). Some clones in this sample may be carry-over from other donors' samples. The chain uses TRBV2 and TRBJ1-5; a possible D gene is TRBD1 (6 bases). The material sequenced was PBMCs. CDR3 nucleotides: TGTGCCAGCAGTGAAAGGGGGGACTATCAGCCCCAGCATTTT. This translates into CASSERGDYQPQHF. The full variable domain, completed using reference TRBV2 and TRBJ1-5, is EPEVTQTPSHQVTQMGQEVILRCVPISNHLYFYWYRQILGQKVEFLVSFYNNEISEKSEIFDDQFSVERPDGSNFTLKIRSTKLEDSAMYFCASSERGDYQPQHFGDGTRLSIL.